The next 5 T cell receptor beta chains were all read from a single sample in a study of cytomegalovirus exposure and HLA in healthy donors. With 60 Vbeta and 13 Jbeta primers, the PCR was carried out. Generated by immunoSEQ multiplex PCR, the TCRdb table keeps only in-frame clones and is missing some. The repertoire holds some 85,000 clones, with around 84% as singletons. Material: PBMCs. The receptor set was obtained from a man between 18 and 35 years old in good health and CMV-seronegative.

J is TRBJ2-2 and V is TRBV21-1; the table's D call, TRBD1, has no DNA check behind it. TRBV21-1 is assigned pseudogene status. This CDR3 region has 15 residues. CDR3 sequence reads: CASGEDRGGPGELFF. Written as DNA, the CDR3 is TGTGCCAGTGGCGAAGACAGGGGTGGGCCCGGGGAGCTGTTTTTT.

The chain uses TRBV7-9 and TRBJ1-5, with 8 nucleotides matching TRBD1. Germline trimming cut 1 base from V and 7 bases from J; bases unmatched to any gene: 12. Germline-derived CDR1 and CDR2 are SEHNR and FQNEAQ (reference sequence). CDR3 length: 17 amino acids. The CDR3 nucleotides read TGTGCCAGCAGCTTAGGGGGCAGGGGGCGGCCACGGCAGCCCCAGCATTTT. Translation: CASSLGGRGRPRQPQHF.

V usage is TRBV5-1 and J usage is TRBJ2-1; TRBD2 aligns across 14 bases. The CDR3 covers 16 residues. CDR1 and CDR2 from the germline V gene are SGHRS and YFSETQ. The junction had 2 bases not matched to a gene; V was cut back by 1 base and J by 5 bases. The DNA for the CDR3 is TGCGCCAGCAGCTTGACGGGACTAGCGGGAGACAATGAGCAGTTCTTC. Residues: CASSLTGLAGDNEQFF.

The gene calls are TRBV10-3 and TRBJ1-1; perhaps TRBD1 as D (6 bases). V lost 3 bases and J 3 bases, leaving 17 bases between the germline ends. This CDR3 is 16 amino acids long. The germline CDR1 and CDR2 sequences are ENHRY and SYGVKD. The CDR3 spells CAISDGGPQSYTEAFF. The CDR3 DNA follows: TGTGCCATCAGTGACGGGGGGCCCCAAAGTTACACTGAAGCTTTCTTT.

The rearrangement uses TRBV2 and TRBJ1-2; 7 bases match TRBD1. The CDR3 is 13 amino acids. Germline-derived CDR1 and CDR2 are SNHLY and FYNNEI. V shed 8 bases, J shed 6 bases, and the junction held 9 bases outside the gene matches. The CDR3 bases are TGTGCCAGCTCTTCAGGCAGGGGGGATGGCTACACCTTC. This sequence encodes CASSSGRGDGYTF.